Each of the 28 T cell receptor beta chains below was sequenced from the same sample in a study of T cell responses to AZD1222 COVID-19 vaccine. Profiling relied on immunoSEQ multiplex PCR, and the TCRdb table lists in-frame clones only, not all of them. Its table records under 150,000 clones. The sequenced material came from peripheral blood. The receptors shown here come from an adult in good health.

The rearrangement uses TRBV6-1 and TRBJ2-7; 7 bases are a match to TRBD2. CDR1 and CDR2 (germline): MNHNS, SASEGT. V trimming: 0 bases; J trimming: 1 base; junction bases outside the gene matches: 6. The length of the CDR3 is 16 residues. CDR3 coding DNA: TGTGCCAGCAGTGAAGCGCTTGGGGGGGGTTCCTACGAGCAGTACTTC. It codes for CASSEALGGGSYEQYF.

A note on this clone: The junction departs from the called germline gene at one end, perhaps through a read error. The DNA for the CDR3 is TGTGCCACCAGGACAGACAGGCGGGCGTTAATCTTC. The encoded protein is CATRTDRRALIF. The chain links TRBV15 to TRBJ2-1, with D perhaps TRBD1 (6 bases). Germline V gene sequence: CDR1 LNHNV, CDR2 YYDKDF (reference sequence). The length of the CDR3 is 12 residues. The full variable domain, its missing parts supplied by reference TRBV15 and TRBJ2-1, is DAMVIQNPRYQVTQFGKPVTLSCSQTLNHNVMYWYQQKSSQAPKLLFHYYDKDFNNEADTPDNFQSRRPNTSFCFLDIRSPGLGDTAMYLCATRTDRRALIFGPGTRLTVL.

This chain joins TRBV21-1 and TRBJ1-6. TRBV21-1 is deemed a pseudogene. The CDR3 sequence is 15 residues long. This CDR3 is CASSKAPGRNSPLHF. The CDR3 DNA sequence: TGTGCCAGCAGCAAAGCTCCAGGGAGAAATTCACCCCTCCACTTT.

The V and J genes are TRBV9 and TRBJ1-2; no definite D call. The CDR3 runs 16 residues. The V end lost 4 bases, the J end lost 5 bases, and 21 bases lay between the germline ends. Germline CDR1 reads SGDLS; CDR2 reads YYNGEE. The CDR3, as DNA: TGTGCCAGCAGCCCCCACCATGACCCGGTTGGATATGGCTACACCTTC. As protein: CASSPHHDPVGYGYTF.

J is TRBJ1-4 and V is TRBV5-6, with a weak D call TRBD1 (5 bases). V gave up 3 bases and J gave up 10 bases, with 22 bases separating them. CDR1 is SGHDT, CDR2 YYEEEE, per germline. The CDR3 is 16 residues long. The CDR3, as DNA: TGTGCCAGCAGCTCACCAGGACACCTTCGAGGGGTAAAACTGTTTTTT. It is translated as CASSSPGHLRGVKLFF.

The chain is built from TRBV18 and TRBJ1-1; the D is unclear. Looked up from germline, CDR1 is KGHSH and CDR2 is LQKENI. The V and J ends lost 4 bases and 0 bases respectively, with 9 bases between them. The CDR3 extends over 14 amino acids. Here the CDR3 reads CASSQSVLNTEAFF. CDR3 DNA sequence: TGTGCCAGCTCACAGAGCGTGCTGAACACTGAAGCTTTCTTT.

V gene TRBV4-1 combines with J gene TRBJ2-7; D possibly corresponds to TRBD2 (7 bases). Per germline, CDR1 MGHRA and CDR2 YSYEKL. The CDR3 length is 15 residues. The V and J ends lost 1 base and 0 bases respectively, with 10 bases between them. The CDR3 spells CASSQGGGYSYEQYF. The CDR3 coding sequence is TGCGCCAGCAGCCAAGGCGGGGGCTACTCCTACGAGCAGTACTTC.

The chain carries TRBV6-2 or TRBV6-3 and TRBJ2-7; D is possibly TRBD1 (5 bases). Germline assignment: CDR1 MNHEY and CDR2 SVGEGT. This CDR3 is 13 amino acids long. V lost 2 bases to trimming and J lost 3 bases, with 8 bases between them. Written as DNA, the CDR3 is TGTGCCAGCAGTTACATAGGGGACTACGAGCAGTACTTC. Its protein product is CASSYIGDYEQYF.

The chain carries TRBV7-9 and TRBJ1-2; 7 bases line up with TRBD1. V gave up 2 bases and J gave up 6 bases; unmatched junction bases: 15. The CDR3 length is 17 residues. Germline loops: CDR1 SEHNR, CDR2 FQNEAQ (reference sequence). The CDR3 is CASSLNTVLSQGDGYTF. CDR3 bases: TGTGCCAGCAGCTTAAACACGGTCCTTTCTCAGGGGGATGGCTACACCTTC.

The CDR3 coding sequence is TGCGCCAGCAGCTTGGTGGGGGGGAATTCACCCCTCCACTTT. This gives the protein CASSLVGGNSPLHF. The chain recombines TRBV5-1 with TRBJ1-6; D possibly corresponds to TRBD1 (5 bases). CDR3 length equals 14 residues. V lost 0 bases, J lost 7 bases, and 8 bases lay in between. Germline V gene data show CDR1 as SGHRS and CDR2 as YFSETQ.

The V gene is TRBV6-5, the J gene TRBJ2-1; TRBD2 agrees at 11 bases. Germline values: CDR1 MNHEY, CDR2 SVGAGI. J gave up 5 bases and V 5 bases, and 5 bases lay outside the gene matches. The CDR3 is made up of 15 amino acids. The CDR3 sequence: CASSRRLAGNNEQFF. In nucleotides, the CDR3 is TGTGCCAGCAGTAGACGACTAGCGGGGAACAATGAGCAGTTCTTC.

The chain couples TRBV7-6 to TRBJ2-2, with D tentatively TRBD1 or TRBD2 (5 bases each). Germline lookup yields CDR1 SGHVS and CDR2 FNYEAQ. CDR3 length: 17 amino acids. V gave up 1 base and J gave up 5 bases, with 17 bases separating them. CDR3 protein: CASSLGVRGRITGELFF. The CDR3 nucleotides read TGTGCCAGCAGCTTAGGGGTTAGGGGACGGATAACCGGGGAGCTGTTTTTT. Combining the CDR3 with reference TRBV7-6 and TRBJ2-2 gives the whole variable domain GAGVSQSPRYKVTKRGQDVALRCDPISGHVSLYWYRQALGQGPEFLTYFNYEAQQDKSGLPNDRFSAERPEGSISTLTIQRTEQRDSAMYRCASSLGVRGRITGELFFGEGSRLTVL.

The chain combines TRBV5-1 with TRBJ1-1, with 10 nucleotides matching TRBD1. The J segment lost 3 bases and the V segment lost 2 bases, leaving 1 base of the junction unmatched. This CDR3 comprises 14 residues. Germline CDR1 reads SGHRS; CDR2 reads YFSETQ. The CDR3, as DNA: TGCGCCAGCAGCTTTGGGACAGGGGACACTGAAGCTTTCTTT. The encoded protein is CASSFGTGDTEAFF.

The chain employs TRBV9 and TRBJ1-6; TRBD1 matches 10 bases. The CDR3 consists of 19 residues. With 4 bases clipped from V and 1 base from J, the junction kept 11 bases outside the gene matches. Germline V gives CDR1 SGDLS, CDR2 YYNGEE. CDR3 region: CASSPGTGETESYNSPLHF. Written as DNA, the CDR3 is TGTGCCAGCAGCCCCGGGACAGGGGAAACAGAGTCCTATAATTCACCCCTCCACTTT. Supplemented by reference TRBV9 and TRBJ1-6, the full variable domain reads DSGVTQTPKHLITATGQRVTLRCSPRSGDLSVYWYQQSLDQGLQFLIQYYNGEERAKGNILERFSAQQFPDLHSELNLSSLELGDSALYFCASSPGTGETESYNSPLHFGNGTRLTVT.

V gene TRBV25-1 combines with J gene TRBJ1-2; possible D gene TRBD1, 5 bases. Germline V CDR1 and CDR2: MGHDK, SYGVNS. Trimming left V 8 bases short and J 4 bases short, with 17 bases between. The CDR3 consists of 14 residues. The CDR3 loop is CASGSPVGTYGYTF. The CDR3 DNA reads as TGTGCCAGCGGATCCCCCGTGGGGACCTATGGCTACACCTTC.

The CDR3 bases are TGTGCCAGCAGCCGGGGGTTCGGGTATGGCTACACCTTC. Its protein product is CASSRGFGYGYTF. This chain links TRBV27 with TRBJ1-2; tentatively, D is TRBD1 (5 bases). With 6 bases removed from V and 5 bases from J, the gap between germline ends came to 13 bases. In germline, CDR1 is MNHEY, CDR2 SMNVEV (reference sequence). The CDR3 is 13 amino acids.

CDR3 in amino acids: CASSLSGGTNTEAFF. CDR3 DNA: TGCGCCAGCAGCTTGTCTGGCGGCACCAACACTGAAGCTTTCTTT. The chain has TRBV5-1 and TRBJ1-1; D unresolved. CDR1 and CDR2 from the germline V gene are SGHRS and YFSETQ. V lost 1 base, J lost 2 bases, and 12 bases lay in between. This CDR3 region has 15 residues. The variable domain in full, completed from reference TRBV5-1 and TRBJ1-1, reads KAGVTQTPRYLIKTRGQQVTLSCSPISGHRSVSWYQQTPGQGLQFLFEYFSETQRNKGNFPGRFSGRQFSNSRSEMNVSTLELGDSALYLCASSLSGGTNTEAFFGQGTRLTVV.

The chain joins TRBV4-3 to TRBJ1-3, with 11 bases matching TRBD1. The CDR3 has 15 amino acids. V dropped 4 bases and J dropped 3; count of bases not matched to a gene: 2. Germline loops: CDR1 LGHNA, CDR2 YSLEER. The CDR3: CASSLGQGGGNTIYF. The CDR3 nucleotides read TGCGCCAGCAGCCTGGGACAGGGGGGTGGAAACACCATATATTTT.

The chain recombines TRBV11-2 with TRBJ2-7, with 10 bases fitting TRBD1. CDR3 size: 13 residues. The V and J ends lost 10 bases and 1 base, in that order; junction bases with no gene match: 4. Per germline, CDR1 SGHAT and CDR2 FQNNGV. The CDR3 here is CATGTGVSYEQYF. CDR3 sequence (DNA): TGTGCCACCGGGACAGGGGTATCCTACGAGCAGTACTTC.

The chain uses TRBV7-9 and TRBJ1-2; D is possibly TRBD1 (6 bases). V was trimmed by 4 bases and J by 6 bases, leaving 18 bases between them. The CDR3 covers 15 residues. The germline CDR1 and CDR2 sequences are SEHNR and FQNEAQ (reference sequence). In DNA form, the CDR3 reads TGTGCCAGCAGCTCCGGACAGTCGGTTGCGGATGGCTACACCTTC. The encoded protein is CASSSGQSVADGYTF.

The chain couples TRBV2 to TRBJ2-2; possible D gene TRBD1, 5 bases. This CDR3 region has 14 residues. In germline, CDR1 is SNHLY, CDR2 FYNNEI. Trimming left V 7 bases short and J 3 bases short, with 12 bases between. CDR3 DNA sequence: TGTGCCAGCATGTCGGACACCTACACCGGGGAGCTGTTTTTT. It codes for CASMSDTYTGELFF.

The CDR3 bases are TGTGCCAGCAGCCCCACCGCCCTGCTGGAGACCCAGTACTTC. This encodes CASSPTALLETQYF. This chain uses TRBV2 with TRBJ2-5; D remains unclear. V was shortened by 6 bases and J by 5 bases, with 16 bases between the two germline ends. The CDR3 is made up of 14 amino acids. Germline V lookup: CDR1 SNHLY, CDR2 FYNNEI.

V and J are TRBV4-1 and TRBJ2-6; no reliable D call. The CDR3 is made up of 18 amino acids. Germline V gene lookup returns CDR1 MGHRA and CDR2 YSYEKL. V shed 5 bases and J shed 0 bases, with 17 bases lying between them. The CDR3 nucleotides read TGCGCCAGCAGCTTACGTTCCGATCAGCGCTCTGGGGCCAACGTCCTGACTTTC. It codes for CASSLRSDQRSGANVLTF.

The chain has TRBV27 and TRBJ2-3; 11 nucleotides agree with TRBD2. The germline V gene encodes CDR1 MNHEY and CDR2 SMNVEV (reference sequence). With V trimmed by 2 bases and J by 2 bases, 3 bases remained unmatched. CDR3 length: 16 amino acids. Written as DNA, the CDR3 is TGTGCCAGCAGTTTACTTAGCGGGGGGGCCACAGATACGCAGTATTTT. The encoded protein is CASSLLSGGATDTQYF.

The V and J genes are TRBV27 and TRBJ1-4; 9 positions match TRBD1. The CDR3 is made up of 18 amino acids. The J segment lost 6 bases and the V segment lost 6 bases, leaving 17 bases of the junction unmatched. Germline CDR1 and CDR2: MNHEY and SMNVEV (reference sequence). DNA for the CDR3: TGTGCCAGCAGGAAAAGACCGGGACAGGGACCCGAAGATGAAAAACTGTTTTTT. Protein sequence: CASRKRPGQGPEDEKLFF.

The V gene is TRBV11-3, the J gene TRBJ1-3; tentative D call: TRBD1 (6 bases). Germline values: CDR1 SGHNT, CDR2 YENEEA. CDR3 length equals 17 residues. The V gene lost 1 base and the J gene lost 0 bases, with 13 bases spanning the gap. The CDR3 region has the DNA TGTGCCAGCAGCTTAGGGGGGACATTCGACTCTGGAAACACCATATATTTT. Encoded protein: CASSLGGTFDSGNTIYF.

The chain carries TRBV5-1 and TRBJ1-1; D is perhaps TRBD1 (5 bases). Trimming pared 6 bases from V and 3 bases from J, leaving 12 bases between. The CDR3 loop spans 13 amino acids. In germline, CDR1 is SGHRS, CDR2 YFSETQ. The CDR3 region has the DNA TGCGCCAGCATGGTCCTAGGGGACACTGAAGCTTTCTTT. Translating gives CASMVLGDTEAFF.

The genes are TRBV11-2 and TRBJ1-2, with unresolved D. Trimming cost V 6 bases and J 3 bases, with 11 bases left between them. Germline-derived CDR1 and CDR2 are SGHAT and FQNNGV. The CDR3 loop spans 13 amino acids. The CDR3 bases are TGTGCCAGCAGGGGAGTCTTTGACTATGGCTACACCTTC. Protein product: CASRGVFDYGYTF. Together with reference TRBV11-2 and TRBJ1-2, the CDR3 gives the full variable domain: EAGVAQSPRYKIIEKRQSVAFWCNPISGHATLYWYQQILGQGPKLLIQFQNNGVVDDSQLPKDRFSAERLKGVDSTLKIQPAKLEDSAVYLCASRGVFDYGYTFGSGTRLTVV.